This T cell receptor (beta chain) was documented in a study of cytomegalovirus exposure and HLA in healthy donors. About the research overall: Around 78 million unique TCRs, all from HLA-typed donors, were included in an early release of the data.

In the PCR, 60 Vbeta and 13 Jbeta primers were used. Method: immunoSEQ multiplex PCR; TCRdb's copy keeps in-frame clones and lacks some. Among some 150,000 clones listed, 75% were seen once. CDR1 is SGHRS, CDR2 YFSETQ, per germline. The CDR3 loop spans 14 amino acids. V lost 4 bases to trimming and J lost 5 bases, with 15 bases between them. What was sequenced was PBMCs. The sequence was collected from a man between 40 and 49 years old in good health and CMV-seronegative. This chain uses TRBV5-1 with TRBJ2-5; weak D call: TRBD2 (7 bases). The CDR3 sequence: CASSLTAGAETQYF. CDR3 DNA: TGCGCCAGCAGCCTAACCGCGGGGGCGGAGACCCAGTACTTC. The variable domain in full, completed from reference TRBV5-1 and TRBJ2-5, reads KAGVTQTPRYLIKTRGQQVTLSCSPISGHRSVSWYQQTPGQGLQFLFEYFSETQRNKGNFPGRFSGRQFSNSRSEMNVSTLELGDSALYLCASSLTAGAETQYFGPGTRLLVL.